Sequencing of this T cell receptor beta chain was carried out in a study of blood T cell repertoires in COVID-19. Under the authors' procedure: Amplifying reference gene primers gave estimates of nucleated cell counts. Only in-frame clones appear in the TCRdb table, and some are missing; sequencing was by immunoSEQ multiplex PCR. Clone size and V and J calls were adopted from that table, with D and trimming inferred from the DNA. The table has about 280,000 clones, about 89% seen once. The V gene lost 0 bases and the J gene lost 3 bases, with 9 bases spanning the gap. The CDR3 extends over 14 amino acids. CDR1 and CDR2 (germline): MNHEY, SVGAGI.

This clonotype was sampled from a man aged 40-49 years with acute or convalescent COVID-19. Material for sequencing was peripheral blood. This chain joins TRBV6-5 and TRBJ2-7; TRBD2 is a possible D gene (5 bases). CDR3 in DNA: TGTGCCAGCAGTTACTCTCCGGCGGGCTACGAGCAGTACTTC. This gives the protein CASSYSPAGYEQYF.